This T cell receptor beta chain was observed in a study of tumor-infiltrating lymphocytes in primary liver carcinoma. On the study more broadly: The patients presented with primary liver carcinoma, which was managed through surgical resection. Findings of the study overall: With p = 0.039, the top-250-clone fraction in tumors significantly exceeded that in blood.

About this clonotype itself: Its target is not known. At one end, the junction sequence differs from germline, possibly due to a read error.

CDR1 is SGHAT and CDR2 is FQNNGV in the germline V gene. The CDR3 runs to 15 residues. The researchers obtained blood RNA from unsorted whole blood and also extracted germline DNA. Before the operation took place, roughly 4 milliliters of peripheral blood were collected. Total RNA amounting to roughly 450 ng was the source from which TCR beta cDNA was made with a constant-region primer. Libraries for TCR beta were built through three nested multiplex PCR rounds, which together made up a slightly modified ARM-PCR procedure. For approximately 11 cycles apiece, the opening two PCR rounds ran with TRBV1-TRBV30 forward primers and a C-beta reverse primer. From the multiplex PCR reads, TCRdb called clonotypes with MiXCR, one entry per CDR3 protein. The sample has approximately 340,000 distinct CDR3 sequences, about 61% seen once.

The sequence came from a man in his forties or fifties with primary liver carcinoma and hepatitis B virus infection. V gene TRBV11-2 combines with J gene TRBJ2-3, with unresolved D. Material for sequencing was peripheral blood. CDR3 bases: TGTGTCAGCAGCTTAGAGCAGAAAAGCACAGATACCCAGTATTTT. This translates into CVSSLEQKSTDTQYF.